This T cell receptor (beta chain) appears in the sequencing data of a study of blood T cell repertoires in COVID-19. Across the study: PBMCs, B-cell-depleted T cells, or T cells were the source of the cDNA or gDNA that made up the material.

This CDR3 spans 16 amino acids. Trimming removed 5 bases from V and 0 bases from J, with 14 bases in between. Looked up from germline, CDR1 is SNHLY and CDR2 is FYNNEI. This table comes from immunoSEQ multiplex PCR, and its TCRdb copy is limited to in-frame clones, with some not included. The table has tens of thousands of clones, roughly 78% seen once; the top ten hold about 3.5%. This receptor was obtained from a man aged 60-69 years with acute or convalescent COVID-19. Sequencing was performed on peripheral blood. The rearrangement links TRBV2 to TRBJ1-5; the D is unclear. The DNA of the CDR3 is TGTGCCAGCAGTAGAGCGGGCACAGTTAGCAATCAGCCCCAGCATTTT. Its translation: CASSRAGTVSNQPQHF.